This T cell receptor (beta chain) stems from a study of TIL therapy for anti-PD-1-resistant metastatic lung cancer. Study summary: Patients then received nivolumab; progressors got lymphodepletion, TIL and IL-2. Tumors carried a median about 1.5 non-synonymous mutations per megabase.

Sequencing used immunoSEQ v3. Here immunoSEQ multiplex PCR was the method, and the copy in TCRdb shows in-frame clones only, minus some. The sample lists about 59,000 clones, roughly four fifths seen once, with roughly 3% in the top ten. Described time point: pre-treatment sample, taken before nivolumab and TIL therapy. The V and J ends lost 5 bases and 1 base respectively, with 11 bases between them. Germline V gene lookup returns CDR1 SGHVS and CDR2 FQNEAQ. This CDR3 spans 14 amino acids. Sample: blood, taken at baseline. The clonotype was recovered from a person aged 30 to 80 with non-small cell lung cancer. The V call is TRBV7-8, the J call TRBJ2-5; D remains ambiguous. Written as DNA, the CDR3 is TGTGCCAGCAGCCTCACAGAGCTCCAAGAGACCCAGTACTTC. It translates to CASSLTELQETQYF.